This T cell receptor (beta chain) emerged from a study of Graves' ophthalmopathy and Graves' hyperthyroidism. Study-wide points: Most thyroid clonotypes with frequency above 0.001 were detected in blood too.

The V and J ends lost 7 bases and 1 base respectively, with 13 bases between them. CDR1 and CDR2 (germline): DFQATT, SNEGSKA (reference sequence). The CDR3 is 13 amino acids. For repertoire sequencing, the TCR beta CDR3 regions were amplified from RNA transcripts. First-round RT-PCR with HTBI primers preceded a second-round multiplex PCR. TCRdb reprocessed the multiplex PCR reads with MiXCR, giving one entry per CDR3 protein. The data show about half a million distinct CDR3 sequences, with about an eighth seen just once and over 8% held by the top ten. This clonotype was seen many times. Its antigen is undetermined.

This receptor was obtained from a woman aged 25 to 39 with Graves' ophthalmopathy. The V gene is TRBV20-1, the J gene TRBJ1-1; a weak D match, TRBD1 (5 bases). Sequenced: blood. CDR3 sequence reads: CSVTEVSNTEAFF. In DNA form, the CDR3 reads TGCAGTGTGACAGAGGTATCGAACACTGAAGCTTTCTTT.